The sample holds one count of the clone carrying this T cell receptor beta chain. Its target is not known. The same CDR3 is also encoded by other DNA sequences in this sample. This specimen comes from a study of shared clonotypes between healthy human individuals. Study outcomes and limitations: What naive subsets generally showed was a larger estimated richness than memory subsets showed. Non-shared clonotypes were found to have lower generation probabilities than the clonotypes that were shared by all four of the sorted-subset donors.

In the study's own analysis: ImmunoSEQ output held junction-only sequences without quality scores, so filtering differed. TCRdb's copy holds only in-frame clones and misses some; the assay was immunoSEQ multiplex PCR. Clone size and V and J calls were adopted from that table, with D and trimming inferred from the DNA. The repertoire holds 2 million to 2.5 million clones, about 90% seen once, with 0.37% in the top ten. Between the trimmed V and J ends, which lost 3 bases and 5 bases, there was a span of 3 bases. CDR1 is LNHDA and CDR2 is SQIVND in the germline V gene (reference sequence). The CDR3 loop spans 11 amino acids.

The sequence was obtained from a man between 18 and 35 years old in good health. Some clones in this sample may be carry-over from other donors' samples. Sequences were obtained from naive CD4+ T cells from PBMCs. Subset here: CD45RA+ positively selected. The V gene is TRBV19, the J gene TRBJ2-3; D remains ambiguous. DNA for the CDR3: TGTGCCAGTAGTATCAGAGATACGCAGTATTTT. This translates into CASSIRDTQYF.